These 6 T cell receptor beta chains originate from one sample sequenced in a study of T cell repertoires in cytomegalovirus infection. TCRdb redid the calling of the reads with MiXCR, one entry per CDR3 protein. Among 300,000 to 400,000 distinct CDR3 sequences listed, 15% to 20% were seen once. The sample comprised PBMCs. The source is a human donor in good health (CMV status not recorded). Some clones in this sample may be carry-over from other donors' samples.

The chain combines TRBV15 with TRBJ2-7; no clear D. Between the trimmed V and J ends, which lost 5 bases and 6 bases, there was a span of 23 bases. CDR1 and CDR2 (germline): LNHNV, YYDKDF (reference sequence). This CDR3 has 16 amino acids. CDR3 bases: TGTGCCACCAGCCCCATCCACGAAAATCCGGTCAGCGAGCAGTACTTC. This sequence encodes CATSPIHENPVSEQYF.

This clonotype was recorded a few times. The CDR3 sequence: CASSTPGRAGNTIYF. CDR3 nucleotides: TGTGCCAGCAGTACCCCCGGTAGGGCTGGAAACACCATATATTTT. The rearrangement joins TRBV6-1 to TRBJ1-3; D is uncertain. With 5 bases removed from V and 2 bases from J, the gap between germline ends came to 13 bases. The CDR3 covers 15 residues. CDR1 MNHNS and CDR2 SASEGT come from the germline V gene.

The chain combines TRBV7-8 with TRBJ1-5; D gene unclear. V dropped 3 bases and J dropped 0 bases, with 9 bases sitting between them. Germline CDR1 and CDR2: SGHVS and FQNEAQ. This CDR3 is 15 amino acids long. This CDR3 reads CASSFAGNSNQPQHF. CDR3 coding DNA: TGTGCCAGCAGCTTCGCGGGTAATAGCAATCAGCCCCAGCATTTT.

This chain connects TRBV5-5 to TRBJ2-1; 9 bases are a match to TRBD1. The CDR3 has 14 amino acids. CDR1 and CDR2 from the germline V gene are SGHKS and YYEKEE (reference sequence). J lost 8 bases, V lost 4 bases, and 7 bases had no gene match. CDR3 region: CASSPGTGYDEQFF. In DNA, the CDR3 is TGTGCCAGCAGCCCCGGGACAGGGTACGATGAGCAGTTCTTC.

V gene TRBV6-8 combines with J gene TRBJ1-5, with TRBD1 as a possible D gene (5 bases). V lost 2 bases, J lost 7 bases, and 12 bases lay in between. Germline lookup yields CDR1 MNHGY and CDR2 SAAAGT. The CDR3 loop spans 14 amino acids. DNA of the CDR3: TGTGCCAGCAGTTACGGGGGTCCAGGGCAGCCCCAGCATTTT. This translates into CASSYGGPGQPQHF.

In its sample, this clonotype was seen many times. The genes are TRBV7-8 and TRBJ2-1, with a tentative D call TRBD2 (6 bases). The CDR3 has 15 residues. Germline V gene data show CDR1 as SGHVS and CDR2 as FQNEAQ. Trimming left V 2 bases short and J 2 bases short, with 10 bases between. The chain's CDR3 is CASSLRGTAYNEQFF. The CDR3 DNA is TGTGCCAGCAGCTTACGGGGGACGGCCTACAATGAGCAGTTCTTC.